Listed below are T cell receptor beta chains from one sample, sequenced in a study of blood T cells in healthy people across ages. TCRdb re-derived calls from the 5' RACE reads in MiXCR, one entry per CDR3 protein. The sample records roughly 1,500,000 distinct CDR3 sequences, about 31% being singletons. The sequencing input was blood. These receptors originate from a woman aged 25 to 39 in good health. The CDR3 runs from the conserved cysteine through the conserved F or W. D genes are given only for firm matches. Clone size is shown for a subset of rows, as once, few, many or a class of expanded clone.

v_call	d_call	clone_size	j_call	cdr3_nt	cdr3_aa
TRBV20-1	TRBD1	.	TRBJ1-4	TGCAGTGCTCGGCCCCGCGACAGGGGAGGACATGAAAAACTGTTTTTT	CSARPRDRGGHEKLFF
TRBV7-2	TRBD2	few	TRBJ2-1	TGTGCCAGCAGCTTATTGACTAGCGGGGGGGGGAGCTCCTACAATGAGCAGTTCTTC	CASSLLTSGGGSSYNEQFF
TRBV2	.	.	TRBJ2-3	TGTGCCAGCAGTGATCACCTGATGTTGGGACAAGACAGTTATACGCAGTATTTT	CASSDHLMLGQDSYTQYF
TRBV18	.	.	TRBJ2-3	TGTGCCAGCTCACCACAACTTCGGGGTACGCAGTATTTT	CASSPQLRGTQYF
TRBV30	.	.	TRBJ2-1	TGTGCCTGGAGCCGCCCAAATATCGGGCAGTTCTTC	CAWSRPNIGQFF
TRBV6-1	TRBD1	few	TRBJ1-1	TGTGCCAGCAGTGGCAGGGGGGATACTGAAGCTTTCTTT	CASSGRGDTEAFF
TRBV9	TRBD2	few	TRBJ2-5	TGTGCCAGCAGCGTAGCTACGAAGCGGCGGGACCGAACCGGGGAGGGGTACTTC	CASSVATKRRDRTGEGYF
TRBV27	TRBD2	.	TRBJ2-7	TGTGCCAGCAGTTTATTGGGGGGGGTCTACGAGCAGTACTTC	CASSLLGGVYEQYF
TRBV2	.	.	TRBJ2-3	TGTGCCAGCACCCAAGGGGTAGGCGGGGGCCGCACAGATACGCAGTATTTT	CASTQGVGGGRTDTQYF
TRBV12-3/TRBV12-4	.	few	TRBJ1-4	TGTGCCAGCAGGCCAAACAGGGCTGGGGGAAAACTGTTTTTT	CASRPNRAGGKLFF
TRBV20-1	TRBD1	many	TRBJ1-1	TGCAGTGCTACTAATTATAATTTGGGACAGGGAACGACTGAAGCTTTCTTT	CSATNYNLGQGTTEAFF
TRBV29-1	.	few	TRBJ2-7	TGCAGCGTTTACAGCACGACCACCTACGAGCAGTACTTC	CSVYSTTTYEQYF
TRBV28	.	many	TRBJ2-7	TGTGCCAGCAGCTTCGTCACAGGGTACGACGAGCAGTACTTC	CASSFVTGYDEQYF
TRBV5-1	TRBD2	few	TRBJ2-7	TGCGCCAGCAGACCCGGTCTCGGGGGGTACGAGCAGTACTTC	CASRPGLGGYEQYF
TRBV28	.	.	TRBJ1-4	TGTGCCAGCAGTTTAGAGGCTAATGAAAAACTGTTTTTT	CASSLEANEKLFF
TRBV20-1	TRBD1	.	TRBJ1-2	TGCAGTGCTAGAGTACAGGGGGCGCGGGGCTACACCTTC	CSARVQGARGYTF
TRBV9	TRBD1	.	TRBJ1-2	TGTGCCAGCAGCCAGACAGGGGCCCAGGGTGGCTACACCTTC	CASSQTGAQGGYTF
TRBV5-5	TRBD1	.	TRBJ2-7	TGTGCCAGCAGCCACCCGGGACAGAGAGCGTACTACGAGCAGTACTTC	CASSHPGQRAYYEQYF
TRBV20-1	TRBD2	few	TRBJ2-7	TGCAGTGCTAGAAATATCGCGGGAGGAGGCTACGAGCAGTACTTC	CSARNIAGGGYEQYF
TRBV10-3	TRBD2	many	TRBJ2-7	TGTGCCATCAGTGAGTCGGGAAATAGCGGGGCCTACGAGCAGTACTTC	CAISESGNSGAYEQYF
TRBV10-3	.	many	TRBJ2-7	TGTGCCATCAGTCAGGGTGAATCTACCTACGAGCAGTACTTC	CAISQGESTYEQYF
TRBV15	.	many	TRBJ2-7	TGTGCCACCAGCAGGGGAGGACAGCTCCGAGTTGAGCAGTACTTC	CATSRGGQLRVEQYF
TRBV4-1	TRBD2	.	TRBJ2-5	TGCGCCAGCAGCCAAGCCGTCGGACTAGCGGGAGAGGGAGAGACCCAGTACTTC	CASSQAVGLAGEGETQYF
TRBV12-3/TRBV12-4	.	many	TRBJ1-2	TGTGCCAGCAGTCGGGGTGGCTACACCTTC	CASSRGGYTF
TRBV28	TRBD2	.	TRBJ2-1	TGTGCCAGCAGTCTCACGACTAGCGGAAGCTCCTACAATGAGCAGTTCTTC	CASSLTTSGSSYNEQFF
TRBV7-2	.	.	TRBJ1-4	TGTGCCAGCAGCTTAGGTTTCGGGTACGATGAAAAACTGTTTTTT	CASSLGFGYDEKLFF
TRBV20-1	.	few	TRBJ2-7	TGCAGTGCTAGACCCTCGGGACTCTCCTACGAGCAGTACTTC	CSARPSGLSYEQYF